This T cell receptor beta chain was obtained from a study of identical twins. Germline V gene sequence: CDR1 MNHEY, CDR2 SMNVEV (reference sequence). CDR3 size: 17 residues. Trimming cost V 2 bases and J 4 bases, with 17 bases left between them. This clonotype has only a few counts. TCRdb reanalysed the 5' RACE reads using MiXCR and keeps one entry per CDR3 protein. The sample yields 300,000 to 350,000 distinct CDR3 sequences, approximately 13% seen once. Another study also made use of these data, one on yellow fever vaccine responses in identical twins.

The clonotype originates from a woman aged 18-29 years in good health. The sequenced material came from CD8+ T cells sorted from blood. The V and J genes are TRBV27 and TRBJ2-2, with D possibly being TRBD1 or TRBD2 (5 bases each). The CDR3 sequence: CASSLDGTPRGTGELFF. The CDR3 DNA follows: TGTGCCAGCAGTTTAGACGGGACGCCTCGGGGCACCGGGGAGCTGTTTTTT.